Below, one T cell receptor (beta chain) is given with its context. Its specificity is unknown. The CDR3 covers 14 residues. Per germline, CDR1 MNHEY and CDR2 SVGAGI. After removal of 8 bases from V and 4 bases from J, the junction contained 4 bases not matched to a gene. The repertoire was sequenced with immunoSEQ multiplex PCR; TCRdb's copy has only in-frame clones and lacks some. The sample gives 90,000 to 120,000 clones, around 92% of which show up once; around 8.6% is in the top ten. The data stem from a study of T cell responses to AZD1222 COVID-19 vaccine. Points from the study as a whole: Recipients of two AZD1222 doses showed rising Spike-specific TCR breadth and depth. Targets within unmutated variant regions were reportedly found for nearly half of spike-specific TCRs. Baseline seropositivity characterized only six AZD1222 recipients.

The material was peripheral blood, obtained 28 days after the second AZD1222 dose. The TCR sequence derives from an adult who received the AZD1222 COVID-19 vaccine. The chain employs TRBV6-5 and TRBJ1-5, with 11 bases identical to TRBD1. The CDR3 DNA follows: TGTGCCAGCTCGGGACAGGGGGGGAATCAGCCCCAGCATTTT. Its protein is CASSGQGGNQPQHF.